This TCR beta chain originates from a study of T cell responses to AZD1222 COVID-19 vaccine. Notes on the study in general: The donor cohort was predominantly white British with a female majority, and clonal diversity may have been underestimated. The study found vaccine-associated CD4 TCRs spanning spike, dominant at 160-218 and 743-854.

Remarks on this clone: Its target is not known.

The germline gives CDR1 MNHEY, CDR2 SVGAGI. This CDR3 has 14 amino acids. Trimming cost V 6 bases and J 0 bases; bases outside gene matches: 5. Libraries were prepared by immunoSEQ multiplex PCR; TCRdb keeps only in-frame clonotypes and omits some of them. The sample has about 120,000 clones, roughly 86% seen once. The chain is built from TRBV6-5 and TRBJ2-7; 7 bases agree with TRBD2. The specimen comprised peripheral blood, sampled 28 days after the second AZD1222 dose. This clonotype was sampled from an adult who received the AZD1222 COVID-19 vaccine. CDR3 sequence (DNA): TGTGCCAGCAGCACGGGGGGAACCTCCTACGAGCAGTACTTC. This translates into CASSTGGTSYEQYF.